Listed here are 15 T cell receptor beta chains from one sample, sequenced in a study of shared clonotypes between healthy human individuals. Only in-frame clones appear in the TCRdb table, and some are missing; sequencing was by immunoSEQ multiplex PCR. The sample holds hundreds of thousands of clones; about 96% are singletons and the top ten take roughly 0.055%. Sequenced: naive CD4+ T cells sorted from blood. Subset described: CD45RA+ positively selected. The source of these receptors is a woman younger than 45 in good health.

The J gene is TRBJ2-3, the V gene TRBV5-1; 14 nucleotides agree with TRBD2. Germline CDR1 is SGHRS and CDR2 is YFSETQ. The CDR3 totals 15 residues. V shed 5 bases and J 5 bases; nucleotides not matched to a gene: 4. CDR3 sequence (DNA): TGCGCCAGCAGGACTAGCGGGAGGGCTGAAGATACGCAGTATTTT. It codes for CASRTSGRAEDTQYF.

The J gene is TRBJ2-7, the V gene TRBV5-4; D is possibly TRBD2 (6 bases). Trimming removed 4 bases at V and 3 bases at J, with 17 bases between. Germline V lookup: CDR1 SGHNT, CDR2 YYREEE (reference sequence). The CDR3 is 15 amino acids. The CDR3 here is CASSPGHGRDYEQYF. The CDR3 nucleotides read TGTGCCAGCAGCCCTGGCCACGGGAGAGACTACGAGCAGTACTTC.

The rearrangement links TRBV6-5 to TRBJ2-3, with D unresolved. The V gene lost 6 bases and the J gene lost 4 bases, with 5 bases spanning the gap. The CDR3 covers 11 residues. Germline lookup yields CDR1 MNHEY and CDR2 SVGAGI. CDR3 residues: CASRKSDTQYF. Here the CDR3 DNA reads TGTGCCAGCAGGAAATCAGATACGCAGTATTTT.

The table lists this clone with a count of one. The chain joins TRBV19 to TRBJ2-2, with 9 bases that match TRBD2. Looked up from germline, CDR1 is LNHDA and CDR2 is SQIVND (reference sequence). Trimming took 7 bases from V and 8 from J; bases not matched to a gene: 8. There are 14 residues in the CDR3. The CDR3 nucleotides read TGTGCCAGTACCCGGACTAGCGCCGAGGGGGAGCTGTTTTTT. Residues: CASTRTSAEGELFF.

The chain joins TRBV4-1 to TRBJ1-4, with D unresolved. The CDR3 is 19 amino acids. Trimming cost V 0 bases and J 0 bases, with 17 bases left between them. Germline V gene sequence: CDR1 MGHRA, CDR2 YSYEKL. The CDR3 spells CASSQDRSFQSATNEKLFF. CDR3 nucleotide sequence: TGCGCCAGCAGCCAAGATAGGAGTTTCCAAAGTGCAACTAATGAAAAACTGTTTTTT.

The chain carries TRBV7-6 and TRBJ2-2; D is undetermined. Germline loops: CDR1 SGHVS, CDR2 FNYEAQ. The CDR3 spans 15 residues. V lost 5 bases and J lost 5, with 15 bases in between. CDR3 residues: CASSRALQQTGELFF. Written as DNA, the CDR3 is TGTGCCAGCAGCCGAGCACTACAGCAAACCGGGGAGCTGTTTTTT.

This chain joins TRBV29-1 and TRBJ2-7; possibly TRBD2 for D (6 bases). This CDR3 contains 14 residues. Trimming removed 3 bases at V and 4 bases at J, with 16 bases between. Germline assignment: CDR1 SQVTM and CDR2 ANQGSEA. The CDR3 nucleotides are TGCAGCGTTGAGGTGGGAGGTCCCTTATACGAGCAGTACTTC. Its protein product is CSVEVGGPLYEQYF.

The V and J genes are TRBV29-1 and TRBJ1-1, with TRBD1 matching over 9 bases. Germline V CDR1 and CDR2: SQVTM, ANQGSEA. After removal of 3 bases from V and 4 bases from J, the junction contained 3 bases not matched to a gene. The CDR3 runs 13 residues. The CDR3: CSVDDRGVTEAFF. In DNA, the CDR3 is TGCAGCGTTGACGACAGGGGGGTCACTGAAGCTTTCTTT.

The rearrangement links TRBV28 to TRBJ2-7, with 9 bases aligning to TRBD1. The CDR3 consists of 18 residues. Trimming cost V 5 bases and J 5 bases; bases outside gene matches: 19. In germline, CDR1 is MDHEN, CDR2 SYDVKM. CDR3 coding DNA: TGTGCCAGCAGTGCCATCAATCTCGCCGGGACAGGGTTTCACGAGCAGTACTTC. It translates to CASSAINLAGTGFHEQYF.

The rearrangement joins TRBV5-1 to TRBJ1-6; D uncertain. V was trimmed by 0 bases and J by 3 bases, leaving 7 bases between them. Germline V gene lookup returns CDR1 SGHRS and CDR2 YFSETQ. The CDR3 has 15 amino acids. The CDR3 sequence is CASSLEADYNSPLHF. The CDR3 DNA sequence: TGCGCCAGCAGCTTGGAGGCAGACTATAATTCACCCCTCCACTTT.

The chain is built from TRBV28 and TRBJ1-5; D remains unclear. This CDR3 contains 16 residues. Germline V gene data show CDR1 as MDHEN and CDR2 as SYDVKM. The germline V and J ends were trimmed by 5 bases and 1 base, with 15 bases remaining between them. In nucleotides, the CDR3 is TGTGCCAGCAGTCCCCCGGGAGGGTTAAGCAATCAGCCCCAGCATTTT. Its translation is CASSPPGGLSNQPQHF.

The V call is TRBV10-3, the J call TRBJ2-7; unclear D gene. Trimming took 1 base from V and 4 from J, leaving 23 bases between them. This CDR3 has 18 residues. Germline CDR1 ENHRY, CDR2 SYGVKD. CDR3 loop: CAISELTIRNDRPYEQYF. As DNA, the CDR3 is TGTGCCATCAGTGAGTTGACAATCAGAAACGACCGACCATACGAGCAGTACTTC.

The chain joins TRBV7-9 to TRBJ2-3; D is unclear. CDR3 length equals 14 residues. V lost 5 bases, J lost 0 bases, and 9 bases lay in between. Looked up from germline, CDR1 is SEHNR and CDR2 is FQNEAQ (reference sequence). CDR3 in amino acids: CASSLVLSTDTQYF. The CDR3, as DNA: TGTGCCAGCAGCCTCGTGCTAAGCACAGATACGCAGTATTTT.

The rearrangement links TRBV6-5 to TRBJ1-1, with TRBD1 identical over 8 bases. Trimming cost V 7 bases and J 5 bases; bases outside gene matches: 6. From germline, CDR1 is MNHEY and CDR2 SVGAGI. The CDR3 sequence is 13 residues long. This chain's CDR3 is CASINRGRTEAFF. The CDR3 DNA is TGTGCCAGCATAAACAGGGGGAGGACTGAAGCTTTCTTT.

The rearrangement joins TRBV18 to TRBJ1-4; D is undetermined. Trimming removed 3 bases from V and 5 bases from J, with 13 bases in between. The CDR3 has 15 residues. Germline lookup yields CDR1 KGHSH and CDR2 LQKENI. The DNA of the CDR3 is TGTGCCAGCTCACCGCGGCCGACCGCGAATGAAAAACTGTTTTTT. It translates to CASSPRPTANEKLFF.